Sequencing of this T cell receptor (beta chain) was carried out in a study of shared T cell receptors in the human thymus. TCRdb's copy holds only in-frame clones and misses some; the assay was immunoSEQ multiplex PCR. The sample contains hundreds of thousands of clones, over 75% of which appear only once. This clone came up once. The same data also contributed to another study, on human thymus T cells.

This receptor was obtained from a boy younger than two with a congenital heart defect. Sequencing was carried out using thymocytes.

The CDR3 loop is CASSVGTGGGNTIYF. CDR3 nucleotide sequence: TGTGCCAGCAGCGTAGGGACAGGAGGTGGAAACACCATATATTTT. The genes are TRBV9 and TRBJ1-3; 7 bases agree with TRBD1. Germline assignment: CDR1 SGDLS and CDR2 YYNGEE. This CDR3 contains 15 residues. With 0 bases clipped from V and 3 bases from J, the junction kept 3 bases outside the gene matches.